This entry features one TCR beta chain sequence. Its target is not known. This CDR3 is 13 amino acids long. V was pared by 2 bases and J by 9 bases, with 11 bases between. CDR1 and CDR2 (germline): SGHTA, FQGTGA. This specimen comes from a study of cytomegalovirus exposure and HLA in healthy donors. Study results and limitations: That first-cohort TCR clusters tended to co-occur in the approximately 110 validation repertoires was found in a later analysis. Rarity held for most TCR sequences, but there were some public TCRs that occurred in many donors. The CMV antigen specificity of a few CMV-associated chains was confirmed through in vitro analysis.

Here immunoSEQ multiplex PCR was the method, and the copy in TCRdb shows in-frame clones only, minus some. The top ten hold approximately 2.5% of the sample, which has about 240,000 clones, approximately 90% seen once. Sequences were obtained from PBMCs. The chain uses TRBV7-3 and TRBJ2-1; maybe TRBD2 (5 bases). This clonotype was sampled from a man between 18 and 29 years old in good health and CMV-seronegative. For the CDR3, the DNA is TGTGCCAGCAGCTTAGAGGGTCGGGGTGAGCAGTTCTTC. This sequence encodes CASSLEGRGEQFF.